This T cell receptor (beta chain) was identified during a study of memory CD4+ T cells and cytomegalovirus serostatus (dated by TCRdb to about 2019). Study-wide context: The cohort comprised around 35 healthy Belgian adults, 9 CMV seropositive and 24 CMV seronegative. The study sequenced CD4+ memory TCRbeta repertoires of a Belgian cohort with known cytomegalovirus serostatus to replicate a published TCR-based CMV serostatus classifier.

In regard to this clone: What antigen it recognizes has not been identified. No per-base quality is available; no much larger clone lies one base away.

Results and caveats for the whole study, not just this receptor: A median bootstrapped AUC of almost 0.96 with a 95% CI of 0.76-1.00 was achieved on the Belgian cohort by the original-framework classifier. For CMV serostatus prediction, a median bootstrapped AUC of approximately 0.95 was reached with the original framework, and a median bootstrapped AUC of about 0.9 was reached with a US-trained random forest. Only CD4+CD45RO+ memory cells were sequenced, in contrast to the original study, in which naive and memory CD4+ and CD8+ populations were covered. The results were interpreted as suggesting that the CMV-associated TCR signature is largely present in the CD4+ memory repertoire. Of more than 150 previously reported CMV-associated TCRbeta sequences, some 67 appeared in the CD4+ memory repertoires, each in one to five individuals.

Genomic DNA was extracted from sorted cells with the Quick-DNA Microprep Kit. Amplification of TCRbeta DNA was done with the immunoSEQ hsTCRbeta kit, following the protocol from the manufacturer. TCRbeta libraries were sequenced on an Illumina MiSeq instrument. On the authors' methods: Once out-of-frame sequences had been removed, more than 2 million distinct TCRbeta sequences were left, which works out to an average of around 70,000 per individual. Each individual was scored according to the count of some 160 previously reported CMV-associated TCRbeta sequences and the total productive distinct TCRbeta count. A beta-binomial model was reimplemented in Python, and scikit-learn random forests with default parameters were trained on US cohort data. Classifier performance on the Belgian cohort was reported as the median AUC with percentile confidence intervals calculated over 10,000 bootstrap iterations. TCRdb's version of the immuneACCESS table is confined to in-frame rearrangements and falls short of the full clone set. An unresolved V gene accounts for under half of the shortfall where checked; the remainder is of unknown origin. That table is the source of V, J and clone size, and D and trimming were worked out from the DNA. This sample comprises some 52,000 clones, around 88% of them detected only once. The ten largest make up about 2.1% of the sample.

A FACSAria II was used to sort memory CD4+ T cells, defined as single viable CD3+CD4+CD8-CD45RO+ cells. CMV serostatus was determined with a Roche Elecsys assay detecting serum IgG against CMV pp150, pp28, p38 and p52. After the samples were thawed, total CD4+ T cells were enriched through positive selection using CD4 magnetic microbeads. Samples originated from another study that specifically interrogated the CD4+ T cell memory repertoire. Peripheral blood mononuclear cells were isolated and cryopreserved according to standard operating procedures, and serum was kept at -80 degrees C. The staining used CD3-PerCP (BW264/56), CD4-APC (RPA-T4), CD45RO-PE (UCHT1) and CD8-Pacific Orange (3B5) antibodies, and Sytox blue was used to exclude non-viable cells. CDR1 and CDR2 are read off the germline V gene (reference sequence) as SEHNR and FQNEAQ. Deletion took 6 bases off V and 7 bases off J, with a span of 19 bases between the germline ends. Its CDR3 holds 16 amino acids, cysteine through phenylalanine. Solely the CDR3 DNA is kept, with 48 bases framed from the first base.

This receptor chain uses TRBV7-9 and TRBJ1-6; TRBD1 could be the D gene, as 5 bases match. Specimen: memory CD4+ T cells from blood. The sequence was obtained from an adult in good health and CMV-seropositive. The nucleotide sequence is given as TGTGCCAGCAGGATAGGAGCGGGGGTCGACAATTCACCCCTCCACTTT. Its product reads: CASRIGAGVDNSPLHF.